The 24 T cell receptor beta chains below come from one sample, sequenced in a study of OX40 agonist ivuxolimab in advanced cancers. Sequenced by immunoSEQ multiplex PCR; TCRdb stores in-frame clones only, minus some. The data hold roughly 73,000 clones, with about 91% observed a single time. The source material was CD4+ or CD8+ T cells sorted from blood, sampled in a trial of the OX40 agonist ivuxolimab. The receptors originated from an adult with an advanced solid tumor such as melanoma, head and neck, liver or kidney cancer.

This chain connects TRBV15 to TRBJ1-2, with D uncertain. With 1 base removed from V and 4 bases from J, the gap between germline ends came to 10 bases. CDR3 length: 14 residues. Germline V gives CDR1 LNHNV, CDR2 YYDKDF (reference sequence). This CDR3 reads CATSRANVGYGYTF. CDR3 nucleotides: TGTGCCACCAGCAGAGCCAACGTCGGCTATGGCTACACCTTC. Full variable domain (missing parts from reference TRBV15 and TRBJ1-2): DAMVIQNPRYQVTQFGKPVTLSCSQTLNHNVMYWYQQKSSQAPKLLFHYYDKDFNNEADTPDNFQSRRPNTSFCFLDIRSPGLGDTAMYLCATSRANVGYGYTFGSGTRLTVV.

This sequence joins TRBV29-1 and TRBJ2-1; D call uncertain. V lost 4 bases, J lost 8 bases, and 18 bases lay in between. The germline gives CDR1 SQVTM, CDR2 ANQGSEA. CDR3 length: 14 amino acids. As DNA, the CDR3 is TGCAGCGTTGCCCCAGGACGCCGCAATTATGAGCAGTTCTTC. It encodes CSVAPGRRNYEQFF.

The V and J genes are TRBV4-3 and TRBJ1-2, with a tentative D call TRBD1 (5 bases). The CDR3 covers 16 residues. Trimming cost V 1 base and J 5 bases, with 17 bases left between them. The germline gives CDR1 LGHNA, CDR2 YSLEER. The CDR3 reads CASSQGRVRGRYGYTF. CDR3 nucleotide sequence: TGCGCCAGCAGCCAAGGCCGGGTCCGGGGGAGATATGGCTACACCTTC.

The genes are TRBV9 and TRBJ2-3, with D possibly matching TRBD2 (6 bases). The CDR3 loop spans 16 amino acids. Looked up from germline, CDR1 is SGDLS and CDR2 is YYNGEE. Deletions cut 0 bases from V and 3 bases from J, with 14 bases between. The CDR3 is CASSVGVDGGTDTQYF. CDR3 nucleotide sequence: TGTGCCAGCAGCGTAGGAGTGGACGGGGGTACAGATACGCAGTATTTT.

This chain links TRBV6-1 with TRBJ1-6; D unclear. Germline-derived CDR1 and CDR2 are MNHNS and SASEGT. This CDR3 is 15 amino acids long. V lost 4 bases, J lost 0 bases, and 7 bases lay in between. CDR3 sequence reads: CASSALSSYNSPLHF. The CDR3 DNA sequence: TGTGCCAGCAGTGCCCTGAGCTCCTATAATTCACCCCTCCACTTT.

V usage is TRBV5-6 and J usage is TRBJ2-5; 12 nucleotides line up with TRBD1. The CDR3 totals 15 residues. Trimming cost V 5 bases and J 5 bases; bases outside gene matches: 7. Germline lookup yields CDR1 SGHDT and CDR2 YYEEEE. CDR3 nucleotides: TGTGCCAGCAGTTGGGACAGGGGGCAAGGGGAGACCCAGTACTTC. Protein sequence: CASSWDRGQGETQYF.

This rearrangement joins TRBV21-1 to TRBJ1-5; the table's D gene call, TRBD1, was not cross checked with the DNA. TRBV21-1 is noted as a pseudogene. The CDR3 length is 17 residues. The chain's CDR3 is CASSRWTGAYYNQPQHF. The CDR3 region has the DNA TGTGCCAGCAGCCGGTGGACAGGGGCCTATTACAATCAGCCCCAGCATTTT.

The CDR3 DNA sequence: TGTGCCAGCAGCCCACAGGGTTTGAACATTCAGTACTTC. As protein: CASSPQGLNIQYF. V usage is TRBV5-6 and J usage is TRBJ2-4; D possibly corresponds to TRBD1 (6 bases). The CDR3 consists of 13 residues. V was shortened by 4 bases and J by 7 bases, with 12 bases between the two germline ends. Looked up from germline, CDR1 is SGHDT and CDR2 is YYEEEE.

The CDR3 sequence is CASSIGGERNQPQHF. In DNA form, the CDR3 reads TGTGCCAGTAGTATAGGGGGGGAACGCAATCAGCCCCAGCATTTT. The chain recombines TRBV19 with TRBJ1-5; perhaps TRBD1 as D (5 bases). Germline V gene data show CDR1 as LNHDA and CDR2 as SQIVND (reference sequence). Trimming took off 1 base at V and 2 bases at J, with 9 bases between the two ends. The CDR3 is 15 residues long.

J is TRBJ2-2 and V is TRBV10-3; possibly TRBD1 for D (6 bases). The germline V gene has CDR1 ENHRY and CDR2 SYGVKD. This CDR3 contains 15 residues. Trimming stripped 8 bases from V and 0 bases from J, with 13 bases between. The CDR3 reads CAISRGAANTGELFF. CDR3 DNA sequence: TGTGCCATCTCCAGGGGAGCGGCGAACACCGGGGAGCTGTTTTTT.

The chain has TRBV11-3 and TRBJ2-5, with D uncertain. CDR3 length: 13 amino acids. The V and J ends lost 2 bases and 2 bases respectively, with 6 bases between them. From germline, CDR1 is SGHNT and CDR2 YENEEA. CDR3 amino acids: CASSLLAQETQYF. The CDR3 DNA reads as TGTGCCAGCAGCTTATTAGCACAAGAGACCCAGTACTTC.

The chain employs TRBV5-4 and TRBJ2-7; D perhaps matches TRBD2 (7 bases). Germline-derived CDR1 and CDR2 are SGHNT and YYREEE (reference sequence). CDR3 length: 15 amino acids. The V end lost 0 bases, the J end lost 2 bases, and 12 bases lay between the germline ends. The CDR3 sequence: CASSLDQGRAYEQYF. In DNA form, the CDR3 reads TGTGCCAGCAGCTTGGATCAGGGGAGGGCCTACGAGCAGTACTTC.

The chain links TRBV6-1 to TRBJ2-5, with 9 positions matching TRBD1. This CDR3 has 13 residues. CDR1 is MNHNS and CDR2 is SASEGT in the germline V gene. The V gene end was trimmed by 8 bases and the J gene end by 4 bases; junction bases not matched to a gene: 5. The CDR3 spells CASGGQGGETQYF. DNA for the CDR3: TGTGCCAGCGGGGGACAGGGCGGAGAGACCCAGTACTTC.

This clone was picked up one time. The chain joins TRBV9 to TRBJ2-3, with TRBD2 as a possible D gene (6 bases). Germline lookup yields CDR1 SGDLS and CDR2 YYNGEE. The CDR3 covers 16 residues. V was pared by 0 bases and J by 3 bases, with 14 bases between. For the CDR3, the DNA is TGTGCCAGCAGCGTAGGGAGGGGAACCTTGACAGATACGCAGTATTTT. Its protein is CASSVGRGTLTDTQYF.

The chain combines TRBV7-8 with TRBJ2-7; TRBD2 matches 10 bases. CDR3 length: 13 amino acids. Germline CDR1 reads SGHVS; CDR2 reads FQNEAQ. V trimming: 5 bases; J trimming: 2 bases; junction bases outside the gene matches: 0. DNA of the CDR3: TGTGCCAGCAGCAGCGGGAGGGCCTACGAGCAGTACTTC. It encodes CASSSGRAYEQYF.

The chain employs TRBV28 and TRBJ1-6; TRBD1 aligns across 8 bases. The CDR3 loop spans 17 amino acids. The germline CDR1 and CDR2 sequences are MDHEN and SYDVKM. The V segment lost 7 bases and the J segment 10 bases; nucleotides outside the gene matches: 18. The CDR3 DNA is TGTGCCAGCATCATGGGGGGCAGGGGGCTAGTCGGATCACCCCTCCACTTT. Translated, it gives CASIMGGRGLVGSPLHF.

This chain connects TRBV18 to TRBJ1-3, with D possibly matching TRBD1 (5 bases). This CDR3 comprises 13 residues. Germline CDR1 and CDR2: KGHSH and LQKENI. Trimming left V 6 bases short and J 4 bases short, with 10 bases between. The CDR3 DNA sequence: TGTGCCAGCTCCGGGACTCCCGGAAACACCATATATTTT. This translates into CASSGTPGNTIYF.

The genes are TRBV28 and TRBJ1-2; 7 nucleotides match TRBD1. The germline gives CDR1 MDHEN, CDR2 SYDVKM. The CDR3 contains 14 residues. After removal of 6 bases from V and 3 bases from J, the junction contained 7 bases not matched to a gene. CDR3 sequence reads: CASSSQGRDYGYTF. The CDR3 bases are TGTGCCAGCAGCTCACAGGGGAGGGACTATGGCTACACCTTC.

The chain uses TRBV18 and TRBJ2-7; 12 bases agree with TRBD1. The length of the CDR3 is 15 residues. The J segment lost 3 bases and the V segment lost 2 bases, leaving 2 bases of the junction unmatched. CDR1 is KGHSH and CDR2 is LQKENI in the germline V gene. Here the CDR3 DNA reads TGTGCCAGCTCACCAGGGACAGGGGGCATCTACGAGCAGTACTTC. It encodes CASSPGTGGIYEQYF.

CDR3 loop: CASSYSGRRSNQPQHF. The CDR3 coding sequence is TGTGCCAGCAGTTACTCAGGCAGACGAAGCAATCAGCCCCAGCATTTT. The V gene is TRBV6-6, the J gene TRBJ1-5, with D hard to call. V shed 0 bases and J shed 1 base, with 10 bases lying between them. CDR1 and CDR2 (germline): MNHNY, SVGAGI (reference sequence). The CDR3 runs 16 residues.

CDR3 sequence reads: CASSLDPSGGWQFF. The CDR3 DNA sequence: TGTGCCAGCAGCTTAGATCCTAGCGGGGGATGGCAGTTCTTC. V is TRBV11-2 and J is TRBJ2-1; 10 bases map to TRBD2. Germline CDR1 SGHAT, CDR2 FQNNGV. CDR3 size: 14 residues. With V trimmed by 0 bases and J by 12 bases, 5 bases remained unmatched.

The chain links TRBV10-2 to TRBJ1-5, with unresolved D. Germline V CDR1 and CDR2: WSHSY, SAAADI. V was cut by 5 bases and J by 2 bases, with 10 bases left in between. This CDR3 comprises 14 residues. The CDR3 DNA is TGCGCCAGCAGTCCTATACTGGGCAATCAGCCCCAGCATTTT. Amino acids: CASSPILGNQPQHF.

Here the CDR3 reads CASSLLRDQETQYF. The CDR3 DNA follows: TGTGCCAGCAGTTTATTGCGGGACCAAGAGACCCAGTACTTC. The rearrangement joins TRBV28 to TRBJ2-5; TRBD2 is a possible D gene (5 bases). This CDR3 has 14 amino acids. V was clipped by 1 base and J by 0 bases, with 6 bases between them. The germline V gene has CDR1 MDHEN and CDR2 SYDVKM.

The rearrangement joins TRBV6-6 to TRBJ2-5, with a possible D match to TRBD2 (5 bases). CDR3 length: 13 amino acids. The V gene's germline CDR1 is MNHNY and CDR2 SVGAGI (reference sequence). Between the trimmed V and J ends, which lost 0 bases and 5 bases, there was a span of 7 bases. The CDR3 DNA reads TGTGCCAGCAGTTACTCGAGGGTTGAGACCCAGTACTTC. Translated: CASSYSRVETQYF.